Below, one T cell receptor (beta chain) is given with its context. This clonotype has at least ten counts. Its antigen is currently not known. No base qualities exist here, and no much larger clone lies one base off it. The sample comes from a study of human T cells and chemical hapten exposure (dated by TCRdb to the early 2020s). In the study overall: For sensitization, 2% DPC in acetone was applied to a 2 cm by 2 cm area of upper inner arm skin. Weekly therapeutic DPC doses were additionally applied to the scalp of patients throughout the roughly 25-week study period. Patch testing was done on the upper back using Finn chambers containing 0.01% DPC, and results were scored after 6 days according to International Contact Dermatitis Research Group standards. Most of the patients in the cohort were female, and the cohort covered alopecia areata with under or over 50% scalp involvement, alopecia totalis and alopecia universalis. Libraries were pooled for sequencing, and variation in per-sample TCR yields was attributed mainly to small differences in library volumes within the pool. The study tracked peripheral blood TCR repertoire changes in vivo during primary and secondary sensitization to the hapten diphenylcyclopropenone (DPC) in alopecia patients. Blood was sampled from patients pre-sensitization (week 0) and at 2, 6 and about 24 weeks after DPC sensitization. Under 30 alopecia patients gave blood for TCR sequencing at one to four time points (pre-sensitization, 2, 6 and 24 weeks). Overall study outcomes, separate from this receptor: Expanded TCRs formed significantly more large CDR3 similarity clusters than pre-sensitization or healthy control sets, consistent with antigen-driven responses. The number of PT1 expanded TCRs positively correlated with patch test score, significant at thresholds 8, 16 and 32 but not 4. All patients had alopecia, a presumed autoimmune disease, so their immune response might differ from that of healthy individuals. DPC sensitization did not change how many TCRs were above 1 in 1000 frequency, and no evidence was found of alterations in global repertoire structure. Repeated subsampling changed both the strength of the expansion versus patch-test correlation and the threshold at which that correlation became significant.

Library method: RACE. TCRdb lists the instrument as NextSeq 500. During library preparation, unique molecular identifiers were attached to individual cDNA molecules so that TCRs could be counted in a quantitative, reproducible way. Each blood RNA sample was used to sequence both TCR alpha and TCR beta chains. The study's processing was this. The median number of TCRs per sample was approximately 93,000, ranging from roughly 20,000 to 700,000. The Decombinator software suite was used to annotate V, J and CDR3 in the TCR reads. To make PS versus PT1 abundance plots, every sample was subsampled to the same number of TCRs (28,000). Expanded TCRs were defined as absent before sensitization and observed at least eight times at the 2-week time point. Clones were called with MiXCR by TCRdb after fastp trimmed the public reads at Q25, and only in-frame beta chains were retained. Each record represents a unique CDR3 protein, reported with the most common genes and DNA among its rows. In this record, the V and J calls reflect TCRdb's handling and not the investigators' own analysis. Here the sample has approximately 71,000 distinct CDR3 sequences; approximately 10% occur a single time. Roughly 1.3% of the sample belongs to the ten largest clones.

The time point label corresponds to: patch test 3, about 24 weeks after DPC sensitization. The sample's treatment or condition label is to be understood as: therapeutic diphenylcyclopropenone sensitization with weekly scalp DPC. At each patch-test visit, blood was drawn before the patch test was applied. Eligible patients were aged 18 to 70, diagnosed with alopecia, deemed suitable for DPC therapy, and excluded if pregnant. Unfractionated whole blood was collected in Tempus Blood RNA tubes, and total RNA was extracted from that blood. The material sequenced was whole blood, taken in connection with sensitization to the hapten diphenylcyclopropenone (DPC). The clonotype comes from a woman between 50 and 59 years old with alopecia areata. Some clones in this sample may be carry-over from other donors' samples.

The bases read TGTGCCAGCTCACCTCAGAAACTCTACAATGAGCAGTTCTTC. The translation is CASSPQKLYNEQFF. The rearrangement combines TRBV18 with TRBJ2-1, with the D gene too uncertain to name. Sequences KGHSH (CDR1) and LQKENI (CDR2) are obtained from the germline V gene. From the cysteine through the phenylalanine, the CDR3 covers 14 amino acids. The sequence is cut down to CDR3 DNA, 42 bases in frame from base 1. V sheds 3 bases and J sheds 3 bases, leaving 9 bases between their ends.